Each of the 25 T cell receptor beta chains below was sequenced from the same sample in a study of post-analysis software for immune sequencing data. Presence of unique molecular identifiers characterized the TCR beta cDNA libraries. TCRdb re-derived calls from the PCR reads in MiXCR, one entry per CDR3 protein. The sample carries 700,000 to 900,000 distinct CDR3 sequences, around 45% recorded once. Antigens for these TCRs are unknown. Study-wide results and limits: Relative to controls, patients had about 5 TRBV segments at higher frequency, with TRBV5-6, TRBV5-1 and TRBV20-1 among these.

Material: blood. These receptors were taken from a girl aged 10-17 years with multiple sclerosis.

On this clonotype itself: Possible read error: a much larger clone is one base away. The gene calls are TRBV29-1 and TRBJ2-6; D might be TRBD1 or TRBD2, each matching 5 bases. This CDR3 region has 17 residues. Germline V gene data show CDR1 as SQVTM and CDR2 as ANQGSEA. The CDR3 region has the DNA TGCAGCGTTGAAGGGACCGTCGAGGACTCTGGGGCCAACATCCTGACTTTC. Translated: CSVEGTVEDSGANILTF. Full variable domain (missing parts from reference TRBV29-1 and TRBJ2-6): SAVISQKPSRDICQRGTSLTIQCQVDSQVTMMFWYRQQPGQSLTLIATANQGSEATYESGFVIDKFPISRPNLTFSTLTVSNMSPEDSSIYLCSVEGTVEDSGANILTFGAGSRLTVL.

The V gene is TRBV29-1, the J gene TRBJ2-1; 11 positions agree with TRBD2. Trimming removed 7 bases from V and 0 bases from J; junction bases left unmatched: 14. This CDR3 is built from 18 residues. CDR1 is SQVTM and CDR2 is ANQGSEA in the germline V gene. The CDR3 is CSAPGLADQPSSYNEQFF. DNA of the CDR3: TGCAGCGCCCCGGGACTAGCGGACCAACCGAGCTCCTACAATGAGCAGTTCTTC.

The genes are TRBV5-1 and TRBJ1-2, with D possibly matching TRBD1 (5 bases). V shed 0 bases and J shed 4 bases, with 10 bases lying between them. CDR1 and CDR2 from the germline V gene are SGHRS and YFSETQ. The CDR3 covers 14 residues. The CDR3, as DNA: TGCGCCAGCAGCTTGGTGGGACGGCCCTATGGCTACACCTTC. Amino acids: CASSLVGRPYGYTF.

Remarks on this clonotype: This may stem from a read error, because a much larger clone lies one nucleotide away. The chain is built from TRBV5-6 and TRBJ2-4; D is unclear. The CDR3 extends over 14 amino acids. Trimming left V 0 bases short and J 8 bases short, with 12 bases between. Germline V CDR1 and CDR2: SGHDT, YYEEEE. The CDR3 sequence is CASSLVSGWDIQYF. The CDR3, as DNA: TGTGCCAGCAGCTTGGTATCGGGTTGGGACATTCAGTACTTC.

The J gene is TRBJ1-4, the V gene TRBV27; D remains unclear. Germline lookup yields CDR1 MNHEY and CDR2 SMNVEV (reference sequence). With 4 bases removed from V and 0 bases from J, the gap between germline ends came to 21 bases. This CDR3 is built from 19 residues. The CDR3, as DNA: TGTGCCAGCAGTTCGATATCCCCGAGTATGGGTGCAACTAATGAAAAACTGTTTTTT. It is translated as CASSSISPSMGATNEKLFF.

There are many counts of this clonotype. The rearrangement uses TRBV20-1 and TRBJ1-5; D is unclear. This CDR3 comprises 15 residues. Trimming cost V 1 base and J 2 bases, with 12 bases left between them. Germline assignment: CDR1 DFQATT and CDR2 SNEGSKA (reference sequence). For the CDR3, the DNA is TGCAGTGCTAGAGGCGGCACCATGGGCAATCAGCCCCAGCATTTT. Encoded protein: CSARGGTMGNQPQHF.

A few counts support this clonotype. The chain has TRBV9 and TRBJ2-1; 13 bases fit TRBD2. Germline CDR1 SGDLS, CDR2 YYNGEE. Losses at the gene ends were 4 bases for V and 8 bases for J; bases not matched to a gene: 6. The CDR3 extends over 15 amino acids. CDR3 region: CASSPGTSGIDEQFF. The DNA for the CDR3 is TGTGCCAGCAGCCCCGGGACTAGCGGGATCGATGAGCAGTTCTTC.

This chain joins TRBV29-1 and TRBJ2-1; 10 bases are shared with TRBD1. Germline-derived CDR1 and CDR2 are SQVTM and ANQGSEA. Germline trimming cut 8 bases from V and 3 bases from J; bases unmatched to any gene: 4. This CDR3 comprises 13 residues. The CDR3 bases are TGCAGCACCGACAGGGGGCTCTACAATGAGCAGTTCTTC. Residues: CSTDRGLYNEQFF.

The CDR3 bases are TGCGCCAGCAGCCAAGAGATCGGGGTCGTCTACAATGAGCAGTTCTTC. It codes for CASSQEIGVVYNEQFF. The V gene is TRBV4-3, the J gene TRBJ2-1, with D tentatively TRBD2 (5 bases). The V end was cut by 0 bases, the J end by 3 bases, with 12 bases between. The germline V gene has CDR1 LGHNA and CDR2 YSLEER. There are 16 residues in the CDR3.

The chain carries TRBV3-1 and TRBJ2-5; D call uncertain. Trimming cost V 3 bases and J 2 bases, with 16 bases left between them. The CDR3 sequence is 16 residues long. Germline assignment: CDR1 LGHDT and CDR2 YNNKEL (reference sequence). The CDR3 is CASSHPRRQRQETQYF. The CDR3 coding sequence is TGTGCCAGCAGCCATCCTAGACGGCAGCGACAAGAGACCCAGTACTTC.

The sample holds one count of this clonotype. The chain uses TRBV7-2 and TRBJ2-5, with TRBD2 matching 7 bases. The CDR3 loop spans 16 amino acids. Germline values: CDR1 SGHTA, CDR2 FQGNSA. Trimming took 5 bases from V and 3 from J; bases not matched to a gene: 12. The CDR3 DNA is TGTGCCAGCAGCCCGGGGAGGCGGGGGAAAGAAGAGACCCAGTACTTC. This encodes CASSPGRRGKEETQYF.

The gene calls are TRBV24-1 and TRBJ2-1; 10 nucleotides align to TRBD2. CDR1 is KGHDR and CDR2 is SFDVKD in the germline V gene. The ends lost 4 bases at V and 5 bases at J; junction bases unmatched: 10. This CDR3 has 17 residues. CDR3: CATSDRLAGHSHNEQFF. In DNA, the CDR3 is TGTGCCACCAGTGACCGACTAGCGGGCCATAGTCACAATGAGCAGTTCTTC.

This chain joins TRBV7-3 and TRBJ2-3; 9 positions match TRBD2. Germline CDR1 reads SGHTA; CDR2 reads FQGTGA. The CDR3 has 16 amino acids. V lost 4 bases and J lost 1; bases outside the gene matches: 6. For the CDR3, the DNA is TGTGCCAGCAGCTCCGGACTAGCGCCAGGCACAGATACGCAGTATTTT. Translated, it gives CASSSGLAPGTDTQYF.

This clonotype was detected only a few times. The chain employs TRBV9 and TRBJ2-5, with 7 bases identical to TRBD1. Germline-derived CDR1 and CDR2 are SGDLS and YYNGEE. This CDR3 spans 15 amino acids. V lost 3 bases to trimming and J lost 4 bases; unmatched junction nucleotides: 9. CDR3 DNA sequence: TGTGCCAGCAGCGACCTTGACAGGGTCGGAGAGACCCAGTACTTC. It yields the protein CASSDLDRVGETQYF. The full variable domain, its missing parts supplied by reference TRBV9 and TRBJ2-5, is DSGVTQTPKHLITATGQRVTLRCSPRSGDLSVYWYQQSLDQGLQFLIQYYNGEERAKGNILERFSAQQFPDLHSELNLSSLELGDSALYFCASSDLDRVGETQYFGPGTRLLVL.

This rearrangement joins TRBV20-1 to TRBJ1-2, with D possibly matching TRBD1 (5 bases). V dropped 5 bases and J dropped 8 bases, with 18 bases sitting between them. The CDR3 has 13 amino acids. Germline values: CDR1 DFQATT, CDR2 SNEGSKA (reference sequence). The CDR3 sequence: CSALSGPGDGYTF. The CDR3 region has the DNA TGCAGTGCTCTTTCCGGGCCCGGGGACGGCTACACCTTC.

This sequence joins TRBV10-3 and TRBJ1-1, with D possibly TRBD1 on 5 matching bases. Germline V CDR1 and CDR2: ENHRY, SYGVKD. V lost 1 base, J lost 0 bases, and 12 bases lay in between. The CDR3 is made up of 16 amino acids. The CDR3 DNA reads TGTGCCATCAGTGAGTATTTAGGACACTTGAACACTGAAGCTTTCTTT. Translated, it gives CAISEYLGHLNTEAFF.

The chain recombines TRBV12-3 or TRBV12-4 with TRBJ1-1; maybe TRBD1 (5 bases). The V end lost 5 bases, the J end lost 5 bases, and 12 bases lay between the germline ends. This CDR3 spans 13 amino acids. CDR3 loop: CASSPGHWTEAFF. CDR3 nucleotide sequence: TGTGCCAGCAGTCCAGGGCATTGGACTGAAGCTTTCTTT.

The chain employs TRBV12-3 or TRBV12-4 and TRBJ2-1, with D possibly TRBD1 on 6 matching bases. Between the trimmed V and J ends, which lost 7 bases and 0 bases, there was a span of 19 bases. CDR3 length equals 17 residues. The CDR3: CASTRWGLGSSYNEQFF. DNA of the CDR3: TGTGCCAGCACCCGATGGGGGCTAGGGAGCTCCTACAATGAGCAGTTCTTC.

This sequence joins TRBV5-1 and TRBJ2-5; D gene uncertain. CDR1 and CDR2 from the germline V gene are SGHRS and YFSETQ. The CDR3 loop spans 14 amino acids. V was pared by 0 bases and J by 5 bases, with 11 bases between. Here the CDR3 reads CASSLEHGIETQYF. CDR3 sequence (DNA): TGCGCCAGCAGCTTGGAGCATGGTATTGAGACCCAGTACTTC.

Many counts were recorded for this clonotype. The chain uses TRBV6-2 or TRBV6-3 and TRBJ2-7, with D tentatively TRBD1 (6 bases). Germline CDR1 and CDR2: MNHEY and SVGEGT. The CDR3 sequence is 11 residues long. CDR3 protein: CASRDIYEQYF. Written as DNA, the CDR3 is TGTGCTTCCCGGGACATCTACGAGCAGTACTTC.

This chain links TRBV27 with TRBJ1-2; perhaps TRBD1 as D (6 bases). V was clipped by 5 bases and J by 4 bases, with 20 bases between them. Germline V gene sequence: CDR1 MNHEY, CDR2 SMNVEV (reference sequence). The CDR3 consists of 16 residues. The CDR3 nucleotides are TGTGCCAGCAGTCCAACAGGGTTAGCCTCCTGCTATGGCTACACCTTC. This encodes CASSPTGLASCYGYTF.

The gene calls are TRBV4-3 and TRBJ2-5, with TRBD2 identical over 7 bases. Trimming removed 1 base from V and 11 bases from J; junction bases left unmatched: 19. The CDR3 length is 17 residues. Looked up from germline, CDR1 is LGHNA and CDR2 is YSLEER. The CDR3: CASSQGRRGSLGNEQYF. Written as DNA, the CDR3 is TGCGCCAGCAGCCAAGGTCGGCGCGGGAGTCTCGGGAATGAGCAGTACTTC.

This chain uses TRBV11-2 with TRBJ2-7, with TRBD2 identical over 15 bases. CDR3 length: 20 residues. Germline-derived CDR1 and CDR2 are SGHAT and FQNNGV. After removal of 3 bases from V and 0 bases from J, the junction contained 12 bases not matched to a gene. The CDR3 nucleotides are TGTGCCAGCAGCTTGAACACCGGGACTAGCGGGAGGCGAAGCTCCTACGAGCAGTACTTC. Translated: CASSLNTGTSGRRSSYEQYF.

The sample holds a few counts of this clonotype. The V and J genes are TRBV11-1 and TRBJ2-3; 12 bases are shared with TRBD2. Per the germline V gene, CDR1 is SGHAT and CDR2 is FQDESV (reference sequence). Losses at the gene ends were 5 bases for V and 2 bases for J; bases not matched to a gene: 8. CDR3 length: 17 residues. The CDR3 DNA reads TGTGCCAGCAGCGGCCGACCTAGCGGGAGGGCCACAGATACGCAGTATTTT. This sequence encodes CASSGRPSGRATDTQYF.

This clonotype was counted only a few times. The CDR3, as DNA: TGCAGTGCTAGAGAGTGGGTGAGCACAGATACGCAGTATTTT. Its translation is CSAREWVSTDTQYF. The chain combines TRBV20-1 with TRBJ2-3; D is undetermined. The V gene lost 0 bases and the J gene lost 0 bases, with 7 bases spanning the gap. The CDR3 is 14 amino acids. CDR1 DFQATT and CDR2 SNEGSKA come from the germline V gene (reference sequence).